Listed here are 28 T cell receptor beta chains from one sample, sequenced in a study of T-cell memory formation after mild COVID-19. TCRdb called the 5' RACE reads again in MiXCR, with one record for every CDR3 protein. The sample has 250,000 or so distinct CDR3 sequences, approximately 18% seen once; the top ten hold more than 20%. The sequencing input was PBMCs or a T cell subset sorted from them (not recorded which). All receptors come from a man aged 18-30 years who had mild COVID-19 (a few samples of this study predate the infection). Cell type and time point are not known.

The rearrangement uses TRBV6-1 and TRBJ1-5, with D perhaps matching TRBD1 (5 bases). The CDR3 spans 15 residues. Trimming removed 7 bases at V and 3 bases at J, with 16 bases between. CDR1 and CDR2 (germline): MNHNS, SASEGT. CDR3 nucleotides: TGTGCCAGCATTGGCGGGACTTATTTCAATCAGCCCCAGCATTTT. Its protein product is CASIGGTYFNQPQHF.

The V call is TRBV5-4, the J call TRBJ1-2; D uncertain. The CDR3 covers 15 residues. Germline CDR1 reads SGHNT; CDR2 reads YYREEE (reference sequence). Trimming cost V 3 bases and J 1 base, with 13 bases left between them. The CDR3 is CASSSRVGFNYGYTF. For the CDR3, the DNA is TGTGCCAGCAGCTCGCGGGTAGGGTTTAACTATGGCTACACCTTC.

The chain carries TRBV11-2 and TRBJ2-5; D is perhaps TRBD2 (5 bases). CDR1 SGHAT and CDR2 FQNNGV come from the germline V gene. The V gene lost 6 bases and the J gene lost 7 bases, with 12 bases spanning the gap. The CDR3 is made up of 12 amino acids. CDR3 bases: TGTGCCAGCAGTTCGGGAACGACGACCCAGTACTTC. This sequence encodes CASSSGTTTQYF.

In its sample, this clonotype was seen many times. V usage is TRBV5-6 and J usage is TRBJ2-3; 8 bases are a match to TRBD2. The V gene's germline CDR1 is SGHDT and CDR2 YYEEEE. The V segment lost 2 bases and the J segment 5 bases; nucleotides outside the gene matches: 7. The CDR3 contains 15 residues. The CDR3 DNA reads as TGTGCCAGCAGCTTAGGTCGCGGGGGGCTAGATACGCAGTATTTT. Translated, it gives CASSLGRGGLDTQYF. The whole variable domain, filled in from reference TRBV5-6 and TRBJ2-3, reads DAGVTQSPTHLIKTRGQQVTLRCSPKSGHDTVSWYQQALGQGPQFIFQYYEEEERQRGNFPDRFSGHQFPNYSSELNVNALLLGDSALYLCASSLGRGGLDTQYFGPGTRLTVL.

Ten or more counts support this clonotype. This sequence joins TRBV5-1 and TRBJ2-7; D perhaps matches TRBD2 (6 bases). V shed 3 bases and J shed 3 bases, with 22 bases lying between them. In germline, CDR1 is SGHRS, CDR2 YFSETQ. The CDR3 is made up of 17 amino acids. The CDR3 loop reads CASSSRTPGTRRYEQYF. In DNA form, the CDR3 reads TGCGCCAGCAGCTCGCGGACTCCCGGGACTCGACGCTACGAGCAGTACTTC.

In its sample, this clonotype was seen a few times. The V gene is TRBV11-2, the J gene TRBJ1-1; possibly TRBD1 for D (5 bases). The CDR3 covers 13 residues. Germline lookup yields CDR1 SGHAT and CDR2 FQNNGV. The V end lost 6 bases, the J end lost 3 bases, and 11 bases lay between the germline ends. As DNA, the CDR3 is TGTGCCAGCAGTGGTAGGGGTTACACTGAAGCTTTCTTT. Protein sequence: CASSGRGYTEAFF. The whole variable domain, remainder taken from reference TRBV11-2 and TRBJ1-1, is EAGVAQSPRYKIIEKRQSVAFWCNPISGHATLYWYQQILGQGPKLLIQFQNNGVVDDSQLPKDRFSAERLKGVDSTLKIQPAKLEDSAVYLCASSGRGYTEAFFGQGTRLTVV.

The chain uses TRBV11-2 and TRBJ2-7; 9 nucleotides match TRBD2. With V trimmed by 1 base and J by 5 bases, 3 bases remained unmatched. CDR1 is SGHAT, CDR2 FQNNGV, per germline. This CDR3 spans 14 amino acids. CDR3 protein: CASSLGRTSDEQYF. In DNA, the CDR3 is TGTGCCAGCAGCTTAGGCAGGACTAGCGACGAGCAGTACTTC.

The rearrangement joins TRBV7-7 to TRBJ2-1; D possibly corresponds to TRBD2 (6 bases). V was clipped by 5 bases and J by 5 bases, with 13 bases between them. This CDR3 contains 14 residues. CDR1 is SSHAT and CDR2 is FNYEAQ in the germline V gene (reference sequence). The CDR3 DNA reads TGTGCCAGCAGCGAAACCGGGAGCCACAATGAGCAGTTCTTC. Protein: CASSETGSHNEQFF.

This sequence joins TRBV28 and TRBJ2-2; D may match TRBD1 or TRBD2 (6 bases each). The CDR3 covers 14 residues. Trimming took off 2 bases at V and 3 bases at J, with 7 bases between the two ends. The germline V gene encodes CDR1 MDHEN and CDR2 SYDVKM. CDR3 residues: CASSLRGDTGELFF. CDR3 nucleotides: TGTGCCAGCAGTTTAAGGGGGGACACCGGGGAGCTGTTTTTT.

This clonotype was picked up a small number of times. The J gene is TRBJ1-6, the V gene TRBV7-2; D not resolved. CDR3 length: 14 residues. The germline V and J ends were trimmed by 5 bases and 10 bases, with 15 bases remaining between them. Looked up from germline, CDR1 is SGHTA and CDR2 is FQGNSA. The CDR3 is CASSLSLWLSPLHF. CDR3 coding DNA: TGTGCCAGCAGCCTAAGTCTGTGGTTGTCACCCCTCCACTTT.

Notes on this clonotype: One end of the junction does not line up with germline, which may come from a read error. The chain uses TRBV28 and TRBJ1-4; D is undetermined. The CDR3 consists of 13 residues. CDR1 and CDR2 from the germline V gene are MDHEN and SYDVKM. CDR3 sequence: CASSLYKAMGLFF. The CDR3 bases are TGTGCCAGCAGCTTATACAAGGCTATGGGACTGTTTTTT.

The V gene is TRBV7-2, the J gene TRBJ2-5; 9 bases fit TRBD1. V lost 5 bases, J lost 4 bases, and 14 bases stayed unmatched. The CDR3 runs 17 residues. CDR1 and CDR2 from the germline V gene are SGHTA and FQGNSA. The CDR3: CASSEGAGQGLGETQYF. The CDR3 nucleotides are TGTGCCAGCAGCGAAGGGGCTGGACAGGGGTTGGGAGAGACCCAGTACTTC.

The rearrangement links TRBV5-5 to TRBJ1-1; D remains unclear. Germline V gene data show CDR1 as SGHKS and CDR2 as YYEKEE (reference sequence). Deletions cut 3 bases from V and 3 bases from J, with 9 bases between. There are 13 residues in the CDR3. In DNA form, the CDR3 reads TGTGCCAGCAGCTATCAGACGGACACTGAAGCTTTCTTT. As protein: CASSYQTDTEAFF.

This clonotype was counted a few times. The chain has TRBV4-2 and TRBJ1-1, with D unclear. Trimming shortened V by 1 base and J by 0 bases, and 12 bases separated the two germline ends. Germline lookup yields CDR1 LGHNA and CDR2 YNFKEQ. This CDR3 has 16 residues. The CDR3 sequence: CASSQVPHGLNTEAFF. CDR3 bases: TGTGCCAGCAGCCAAGTCCCCCATGGCCTGAACACTGAAGCTTTCTTT.

This clonotype has a count of ten or more. The genes are TRBV28 and TRBJ2-1; TRBD2 agrees at 8 bases. CDR1 MDHEN and CDR2 SYDVKM come from the germline V gene. This CDR3 is 16 amino acids long. The V segment lost 4 bases and the J segment 3 bases; nucleotides outside the gene matches: 8. The CDR3 nucleotides read TGTGCCAGCAGTTCACTGGCGGGGGGCTTCTACAATGAGCAGTTCTTC. It codes for CASSSLAGGFYNEQFF.

V gene TRBV18 combines with J gene TRBJ1-1; D remains ambiguous. Germline CDR1 KGHSH, CDR2 LQKENI. The CDR3 is made up of 16 amino acids. Between the trimmed V and J ends, which lost 3 bases and 2 bases, there was a span of 16 bases. The DNA of the CDR3 is TGTGCCAGCTCACCGAATGTTTTAGGGATTAACACTGAAGCTTTCTTT. This gives the protein CASSPNVLGINTEAFF.

This clonotype was seen more than once but under ten times. The chain joins TRBV27 to TRBJ2-2, with D possibly matching TRBD1 (6 bases). CDR1 is MNHEY, CDR2 SMNVEV, per germline (reference sequence). The V and J ends lost 7 bases and 6 bases respectively, with 9 bases between them. The CDR3 is made up of 12 amino acids. This CDR3 reads CASTTGPGELFF. DNA of the CDR3: TGTGCCAGCACAACAGGGCCCGGGGAGCTGTTTTTT.

This sequence joins TRBV4-1 and TRBJ2-2; unclear D gene. Germline V lookup: CDR1 MGHRA, CDR2 YSYEKL. The CDR3 is 11 amino acids. V gave up 1 base and J gave up 9 bases, with 3 bases separating them. In DNA form, the CDR3 reads TGCGCCAGCAGCCAAGCAAGGGAGCTGTTTTTT. This sequence encodes CASSQARELFF.

The rearrangement joins TRBV6-5 to TRBJ1-1, with 7 bases lining up with TRBD1. The trim removed 7 bases at V and 0 bases at J, leaving 8 bases unmatched. The length of the CDR3 is 15 residues. The V gene's germline CDR1 is MNHEY and CDR2 SVGAGI. CDR3 loop: CASKTGQLMNTEAFF. CDR3 coding DNA: TGTGCCAGCAAAACGGGACAGCTCATGAACACTGAAGCTTTCTTT.

This clonotype occurred a few times. The chain combines TRBV2 with TRBJ1-1; 10 bases align to TRBD1. The CDR3 covers 15 residues. Germline-derived CDR1 and CDR2 are SNHLY and FYNNEI. J gave up 5 bases and V 4 bases, and 7 bases lay outside the gene matches. CDR3 in amino acids: CASSGPGQGMTEAFF. The DNA of the CDR3 is TGTGCCAGCAGTGGCCCGGGACAGGGGATGACTGAAGCTTTCTTT. The variable domain in full, completed from reference TRBV2 and TRBJ1-1, reads EPEVTQTPSHQVTQMGQEVILRCVPISNHLYFYWYRQILGQKVEFLVSFYNNEISEKSEIFDDQFSVERPDGSNFTLKIRSTKLEDSAMYFCASSGPGQGMTEAFFGQGTRLTVV.

The chain links TRBV11-2 to TRBJ1-2; the D is unclear. Germline CDR1 reads SGHAT; CDR2 reads FQNNGV. The CDR3 length is 17 residues. The ends were cut back, 3 bases at V and 4 bases at J, with 21 bases in the middle. CDR3 sequence (DNA): TGTGCCAGCAGCTTGAGGGCCTTGGGAGTTGTATCCTATGGCTACACCTTC. The encoded protein is CASSLRALGVVSYGYTF.

The chain links TRBV18 to TRBJ1-4; D call uncertain. This CDR3 comprises 15 residues. V gave up 4 bases and J gave up 6 bases, with 15 bases separating them. Per the germline V gene, CDR1 is KGHSH and CDR2 is LQKENI. Written as DNA, the CDR3 is TGTGCCAGCTCACGCTCGTCGGGTTGGGATGAAAAACTGTTTTTT. It specifies CASSRSSGWDEKLFF.

This clonotype showed up just a few times. This rearrangement joins TRBV12-3 or TRBV12-4 to TRBJ2-5, with no clear D. The V gene lost 2 bases and the J gene lost 2 bases, with 6 bases spanning the gap. This CDR3 has 13 amino acids. The CDR3 reads CASSLLRQETQYF. The CDR3 DNA reads TGTGCCAGCAGTTTACTTCGGCAAGAGACCCAGTACTTC.

In this sample, this clonotype turned up a few times. V usage is TRBV7-3 and J usage is TRBJ2-7, with D perhaps TRBD1 (5 bases). The germline V gene encodes CDR1 SGHTA and CDR2 FQGTGA. V lost 1 base and J 3 bases, leaving 7 bases between the germline ends. The CDR3 spans 13 residues. CDR3 DNA: TGTGCCAGCAGCTTAAGTCAGGGCTACGAGCAGTACGTC. It encodes CASSLSQGYEQYV.

This clonotype was counted a few times. The chain employs TRBV9 and TRBJ1-1; TRBD1 might be the D (6 bases). Germline CDR1 reads SGDLS; CDR2 reads YYNGEE. Trimming removed 0 bases from V and 9 bases from J, with 24 bases in between. The CDR3 spans 17 residues. The CDR3 DNA reads TGTGCCAGCAGCGTAGCACAGGGTTTTTGGGATCGATACAAAGCTTTCTTT. Amino acids: CASSVAQGFWDRYKAFF. Looking up the rest from reference TRBV9 and TRBJ1-1 gives the full variable domain: DSGVTQTPKHLITATGQRVTLRCSPRSGDLSVYWYQQSLDQGLQFLIQYYNGEERAKGNILERFSAQQFPDLHSELNLSSLELGDSALYFCASSVAQGFWDRYKAFFGQGTRLTVV.

This clonotype turned up a few times. The V call is TRBV4-1, the J call TRBJ2-1; D possibly corresponds to TRBD1 (5 bases). Germline CDR1 is MGHRA and CDR2 is YSYEKL. Between the trimmed V and J ends, which lost 1 base and 7 bases, there was a span of 26 bases. This CDR3 has 19 amino acids. CDR3 bases: TGCGCCAGCAGCCAAGTGCGTTTATGGGGCGAAGAAAGGGGAAATGAGCAGTTCTTC. Amino acids: CASSQVRLWGEERGNEQFF.

This clonotype was counted a few times. As DNA, the CDR3 is TGTGCCAGCTCGTCCCCCGGGACGGCTTTTTACGAGCAGTACTTC. Translated: CASSSPGTAFYEQYF. This rearrangement joins TRBV3-1 to TRBJ2-7, with D perhaps given as TRBD1 or TRBD2 (5 bases each). The CDR3 extends over 15 amino acids. The germline CDR1 and CDR2 sequences are LGHDT and YNNKEL (reference sequence). V was trimmed by 8 bases and J by 4 bases, leaving 21 bases between them.

With regard to this clonotype: This CDR3 is missing its conserved last phenylalanine or tryptophan, likely due to a read error. The chain has TRBV7-2 and TRBJ2-3; 8 positions agree with TRBD1. Trimming took 2 bases from V and 5 from J; bases not matched to a gene: 15. The V gene's germline CDR1 is SGHTA and CDR2 FQGNSA. The CDR3 runs to 18 residues. As DNA, the CDR3 is TGTGCCAGCAGCTTAAGGGCCCCAGGGGGCTCGCGGGGAGATACGCAGTATTAT. Translating it yields CASSLRAPGGSRGDTQYY.